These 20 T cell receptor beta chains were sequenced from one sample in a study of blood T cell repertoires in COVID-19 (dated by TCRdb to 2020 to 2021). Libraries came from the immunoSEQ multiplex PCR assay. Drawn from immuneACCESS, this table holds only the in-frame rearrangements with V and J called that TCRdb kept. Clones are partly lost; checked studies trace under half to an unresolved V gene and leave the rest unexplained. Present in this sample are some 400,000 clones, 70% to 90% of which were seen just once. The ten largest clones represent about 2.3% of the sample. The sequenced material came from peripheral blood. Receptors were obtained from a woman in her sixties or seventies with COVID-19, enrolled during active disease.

The CDR3 nucleotides are TGTGCCAGCAGTGATTTCGGGACAGGGGGTCAGCCCCAGCATTTT. Amino acids: CASSDFGTGGQPQHF. The chain uses TRBV6-1 and TRBJ1-5, with TRBD1 matching 11 bases. The CDR3 is made up of 15 amino acids. Germline V CDR1 and CDR2: MNHNS, SASEGT. Losses at the gene ends were 3 bases for V and 6 bases for J; bases not matched to a gene: 4.

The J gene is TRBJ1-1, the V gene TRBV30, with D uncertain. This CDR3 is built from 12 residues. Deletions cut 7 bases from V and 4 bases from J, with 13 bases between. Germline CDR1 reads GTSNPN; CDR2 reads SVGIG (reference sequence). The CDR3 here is CALTTHFTEAFF. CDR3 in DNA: TGTGCCTTGACAACACATTTCACTGAAGCTTTCTTT.

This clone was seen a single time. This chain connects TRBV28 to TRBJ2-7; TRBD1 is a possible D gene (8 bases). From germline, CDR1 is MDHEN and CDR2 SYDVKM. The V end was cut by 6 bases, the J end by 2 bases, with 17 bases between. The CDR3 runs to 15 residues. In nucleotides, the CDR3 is TGTGCCAGCAGGTTGGGGGGGACAGGAACCTACGAGCAGTACTTC. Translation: CASRLGGTGTYEQYF. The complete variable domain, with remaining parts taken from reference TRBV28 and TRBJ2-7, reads DVKVTQSSRYLVKRTGEKVFLECVQDMDHENMFWYRQDPGLGLRLIYFSYDVKMKEKGDIPEGYSVSREKKERFSLILESASTNQTSMYLCASRLGGTGTYEQYFGPGTRLTVT.

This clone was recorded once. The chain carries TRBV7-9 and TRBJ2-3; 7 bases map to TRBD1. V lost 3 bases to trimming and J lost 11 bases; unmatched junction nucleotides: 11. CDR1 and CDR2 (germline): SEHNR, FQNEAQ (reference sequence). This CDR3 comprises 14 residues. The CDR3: CASSFSQGETGQYF. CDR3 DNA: TGTGCCAGCAGCTTCTCCCAGGGGGAAACGGGGCAGTATTTT.

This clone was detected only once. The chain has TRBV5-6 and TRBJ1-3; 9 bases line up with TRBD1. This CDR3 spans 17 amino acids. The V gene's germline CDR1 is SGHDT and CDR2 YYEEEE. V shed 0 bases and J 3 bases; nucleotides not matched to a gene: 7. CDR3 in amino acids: CASSLARTGVSGNTIYF. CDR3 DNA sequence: TGTGCCAGCAGCTTGGCCAGGACAGGGGTTAGTGGAAACACCATATATTTT.

As DNA, the CDR3 is TGTGCCAGCAGTCCCACCTGGACATCCGCCTACGAGCAGTACTTC. Protein sequence: CASSPTWTSAYEQYF. The chain links TRBV6-5 to TRBJ2-7, with D possibly being TRBD1 (5 bases). From germline, CDR1 is MNHEY and CDR2 SVGAGI. CDR3 size: 15 residues. Trimming removed 5 bases at V and 2 bases at J, with 16 bases between.

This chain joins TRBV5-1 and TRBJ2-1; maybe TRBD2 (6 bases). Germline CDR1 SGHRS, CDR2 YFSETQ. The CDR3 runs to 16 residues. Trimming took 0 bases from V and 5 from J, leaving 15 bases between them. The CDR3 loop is CASSLVKAGMNNEQFF. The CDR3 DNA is TGCGCCAGCAGCTTGGTGAAGGCGGGGATGAACAATGAGCAGTTCTTC.

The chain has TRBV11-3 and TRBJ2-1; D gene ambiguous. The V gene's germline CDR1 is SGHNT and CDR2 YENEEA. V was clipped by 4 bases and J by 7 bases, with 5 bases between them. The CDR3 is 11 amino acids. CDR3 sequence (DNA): TGTGCCAGCAGCTCGCGAAATGAGCAGTTCTTC. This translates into CASSSRNEQFF.

The CDR3 loop reads CASSVRGKAFF. The DNA of the CDR3 is TGTGCCAGCAGCGTAAGGGGGAAAGCTTTCTTT. The chain has TRBV3-1 (or the pseudogene TRBV3-2) and TRBJ1-1, with D possibly TRBD1 on 6 matching bases. V gave up 5 bases and J gave up 9 bases, with 10 bases separating them. This CDR3 is built from 11 residues. Germline V gene lookup returns CDR1 LGHDT and CDR2 YNNKEL (reference sequence).

DNA of the CDR3: TGTGCCAGCAGCCTGGGAGGTCACGGGGGCTCCTACGAGCAGTACTTC. Residues: CASSLGGHGGSYEQYF. The V call is TRBV5-4, the J call TRBJ2-7; D might be TRBD2 (6 bases). CDR1 is SGHNT, CDR2 YYREEE, per germline (reference sequence). CDR3 length: 16 amino acids. The V end lost 4 bases, the J end lost 0 bases, and 17 bases lay between the germline ends.

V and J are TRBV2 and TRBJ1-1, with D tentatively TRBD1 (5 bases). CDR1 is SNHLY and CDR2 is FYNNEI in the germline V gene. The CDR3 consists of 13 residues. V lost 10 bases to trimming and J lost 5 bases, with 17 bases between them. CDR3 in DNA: TGTGCCAAAAAGACGGGGGTGAGGACTGAAGCTTTCTTT. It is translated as CAKKTGVRTEAFF.

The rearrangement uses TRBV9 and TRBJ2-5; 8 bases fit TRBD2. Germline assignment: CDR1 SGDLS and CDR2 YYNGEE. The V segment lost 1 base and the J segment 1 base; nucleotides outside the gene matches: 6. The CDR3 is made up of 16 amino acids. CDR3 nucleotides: TGTGCCAGCAGCGTATCCGAGCGGGGGACCCAAGAGACCCAGTACTTC. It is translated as CASSVSERGTQETQYF.

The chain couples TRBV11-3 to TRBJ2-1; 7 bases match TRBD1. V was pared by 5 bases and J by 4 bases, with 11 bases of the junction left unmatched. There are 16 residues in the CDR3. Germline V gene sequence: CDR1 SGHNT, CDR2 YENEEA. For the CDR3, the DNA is TGTGCCAGCAGCGGAAGCCGGGACAGAGCTTACAATGAGCAGTTCTTC. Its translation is CASSGSRDRAYNEQFF.

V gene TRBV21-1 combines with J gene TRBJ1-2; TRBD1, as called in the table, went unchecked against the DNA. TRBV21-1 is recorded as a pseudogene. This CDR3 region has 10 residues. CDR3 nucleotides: TGTGCCAGCAGCAAAGGGGGACAGGGCTTC. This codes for CASSKGGQGF.

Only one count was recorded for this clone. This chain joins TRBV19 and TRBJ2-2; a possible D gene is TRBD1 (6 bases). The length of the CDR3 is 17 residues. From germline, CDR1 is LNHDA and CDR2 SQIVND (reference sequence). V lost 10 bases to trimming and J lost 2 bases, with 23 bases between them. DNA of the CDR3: TGTGCCACTTCAGGGTGGTCGGGGACAACTAACACCGGGGAGCTGTTTTTT. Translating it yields CATSGWSGTTNTGELFF.

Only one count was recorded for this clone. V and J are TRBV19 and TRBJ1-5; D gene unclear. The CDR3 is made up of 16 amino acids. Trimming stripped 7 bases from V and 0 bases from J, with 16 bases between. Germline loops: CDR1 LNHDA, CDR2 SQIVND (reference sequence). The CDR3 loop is CASTQREAISNQPQHF. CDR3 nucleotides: TGTGCCAGTACCCAAAGAGAGGCCATTAGCAATCAGCCCCAGCATTTT.

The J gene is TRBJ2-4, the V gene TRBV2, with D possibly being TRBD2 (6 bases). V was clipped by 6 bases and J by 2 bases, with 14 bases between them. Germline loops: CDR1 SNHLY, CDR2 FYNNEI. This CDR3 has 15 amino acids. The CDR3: CASRESGGTKNIQYF. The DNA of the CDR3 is TGTGCCAGCAGGGAGTCAGGAGGGACCAAAAACATTCAGTACTTC.

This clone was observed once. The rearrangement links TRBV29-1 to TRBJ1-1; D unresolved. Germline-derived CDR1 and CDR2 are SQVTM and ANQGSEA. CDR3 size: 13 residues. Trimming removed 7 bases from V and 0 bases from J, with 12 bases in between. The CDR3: CSGAFGVNTEAFF. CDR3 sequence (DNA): TGCAGCGGAGCCTTCGGGGTGAACACTGAAGCTTTCTTT.

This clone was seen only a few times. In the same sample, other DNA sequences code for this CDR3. CDR3 in DNA: TGTGCCAGCTCACCTAAGGGACAGGGGGGCACAGATACGCAGTATTTT. Its protein product is CASSPKGQGGTDTQYF. The chain couples TRBV18 to TRBJ2-3; 11 bases are a match to TRBD1. CDR1 is KGHSH and CDR2 is LQKENI in the germline V gene. This CDR3 spans 16 amino acids. Trimming took 3 bases from V and 1 from J; bases not matched to a gene: 3. Drawing the rest from reference TRBV18 and TRBJ2-3, the complete variable domain is NAGVMQNPRHLVRRRGQEARLRCSPMKGHSHVYWYRQLPEEGLKFMVYLQKENIIDESGMPKERFSAEFPKEGPSILRIQQVVRGDSAAYFCASSPKGQGGTDTQYFGPGTRLTVL.

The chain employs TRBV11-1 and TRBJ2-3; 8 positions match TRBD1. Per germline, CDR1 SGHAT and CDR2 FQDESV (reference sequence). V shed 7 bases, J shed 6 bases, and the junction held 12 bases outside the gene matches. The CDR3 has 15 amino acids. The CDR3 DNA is TGTGCCAGCAACACCCTGGACAGGGCGGCCGATACGCAGTATTTT. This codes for CASNTLDRAADTQYF.